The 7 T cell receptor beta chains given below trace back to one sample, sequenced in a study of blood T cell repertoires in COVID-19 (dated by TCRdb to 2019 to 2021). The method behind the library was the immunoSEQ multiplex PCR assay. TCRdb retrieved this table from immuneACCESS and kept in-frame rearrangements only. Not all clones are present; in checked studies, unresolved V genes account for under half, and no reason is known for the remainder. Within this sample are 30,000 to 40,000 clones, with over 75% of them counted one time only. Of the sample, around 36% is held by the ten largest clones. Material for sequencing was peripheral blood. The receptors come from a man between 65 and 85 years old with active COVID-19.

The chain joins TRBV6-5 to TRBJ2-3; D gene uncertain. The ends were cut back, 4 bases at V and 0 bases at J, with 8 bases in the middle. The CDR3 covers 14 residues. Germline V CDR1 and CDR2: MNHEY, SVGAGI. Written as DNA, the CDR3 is TGTGCCAGCAGTTTGCAAGCTAGCACAGATACGCAGTATTTT. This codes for CASSLQASTDTQYF.

In DNA form, the CDR3 reads TGTGCCAGCCGAGGACAGGAGAGTTCTAACTATGGCTACACCTTC. It yields the protein CASRGQESSNYGYTF. This chain connects TRBV3-1 (or the pseudogene TRBV3-2) to TRBJ1-2; 7 bases are shared with TRBD1. Germline V gene sequence: CDR1 LGHDT, CDR2 YNNKEL (reference sequence). The J segment lost 0 bases and the V segment lost 8 bases, leaving 9 bases of the junction unmatched. The CDR3 is 15 residues long.

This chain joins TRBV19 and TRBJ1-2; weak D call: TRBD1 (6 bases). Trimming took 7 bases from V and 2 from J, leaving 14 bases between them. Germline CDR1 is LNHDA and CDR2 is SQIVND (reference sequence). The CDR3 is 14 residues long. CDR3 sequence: CASKVGRGNYGYTF. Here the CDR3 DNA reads TGTGCCAGTAAGGTCGGCAGGGGAAACTATGGCTACACCTTC.

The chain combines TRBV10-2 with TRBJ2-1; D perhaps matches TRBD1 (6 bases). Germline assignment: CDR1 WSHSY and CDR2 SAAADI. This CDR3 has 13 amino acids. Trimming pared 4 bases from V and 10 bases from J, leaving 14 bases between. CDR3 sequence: CASSATGSGEQFF. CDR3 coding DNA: TGCGCCAGCAGTGCAACAGGGTCAGGGGAGCAGTTCTTC.

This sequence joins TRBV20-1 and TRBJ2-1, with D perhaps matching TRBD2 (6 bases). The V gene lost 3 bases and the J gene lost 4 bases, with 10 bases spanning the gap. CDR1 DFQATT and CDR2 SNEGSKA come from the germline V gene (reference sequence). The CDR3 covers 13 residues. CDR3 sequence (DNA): TGCAGTGCTAGTCGTAGCGGTTACAATGAGCAGTTCTTC. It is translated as CSASRSGYNEQFF.

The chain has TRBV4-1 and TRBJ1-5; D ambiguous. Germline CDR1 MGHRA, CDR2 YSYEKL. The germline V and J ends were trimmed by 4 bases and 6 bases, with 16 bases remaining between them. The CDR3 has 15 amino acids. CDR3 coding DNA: TGCGCCAGCAGCCGGGAGGTAGGGATGAGTCAGCCCCAGCATTTT. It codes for CASSREVGMSQPQHF.

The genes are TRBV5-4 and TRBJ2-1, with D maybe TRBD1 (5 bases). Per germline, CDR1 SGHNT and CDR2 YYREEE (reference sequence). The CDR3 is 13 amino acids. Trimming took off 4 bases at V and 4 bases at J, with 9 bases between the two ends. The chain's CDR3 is CASSRGAYNEQFF. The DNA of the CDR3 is TGTGCCAGCAGCCGTGGGGCATACAATGAGCAGTTCTTC.